This T cell receptor (beta chain) was sequenced in a study of preoperative IRX-2 immunotherapy in early breast cancer. V gave up 0 bases and J gave up 1 base; unmatched junction bases: 2. There are 16 residues in the CDR3. Clones were sequenced by immunoSEQ multiplex PCR, and TCRdb holds only the in-frame ones, with some missing. The sample includes around 11,000 clones, 65% to 90% of them seen just once. This clone was found once. Treatment denoted: preoperative locoregional IRX-2 cytokine immunotherapy. The receptor was isolated from a human donor with breast cancer. Sequenced material: lymph node tissue, taken before IRX-2 immunotherapy. V gene TRBV23-1 combines with J gene TRBJ2-7; TRBD1 aligns across 11 bases. TRBV23-1 is classed as an ORF, of uncertain function. Here the CDR3 DNA reads TGCGCCAGCAGTCAATCTGGACAGGGGGCTTCCTACGAGCAGTACTTC. Residues: CASSQSGQGASYEQYF.